The next 11 T cell receptor beta chains were all read from a single sample in a study of T cells in localized non-small cell lung cancer. Profiling relied on immunoSEQ multiplex PCR, and the TCRdb table lists in-frame clones only, not all of them. The sample consists of about 40,000 clones, about 86% of them appearing once. The source material was peripheral blood mononuclear cells, sampled before any cancer treatment. These TCRs come from a male donor older than 55 with stage II lung adenocarcinoma.

CDR3 bases: TGTGCCAGCAGCACAGGGAATAGTGTCTCCGAGCAGTTCTTC. Protein: CASSTGNSVSEQFF. The chain couples TRBV11-2 to TRBJ2-1; the D gene is possibly TRBD1 (6 bases). Germline loops: CDR1 SGHAT, CDR2 FQNNGV. V was cut by 5 bases and J by 10 bases, with 18 bases left in between. The CDR3 contains 14 residues.

The CDR3: CASSLSGRRNEQFF. Written as DNA, the CDR3 is TGTGCCAGTAGTCTGAGCGGGAGGCGCAATGAGCAGTTCTTC. The chain recombines TRBV19 with TRBJ2-1, with 9 bases identical to TRBD2. Germline loops: CDR1 LNHDA, CDR2 SQIVND (reference sequence). V gave up 5 bases and J gave up 6 bases; unmatched junction bases: 5. The CDR3 consists of 14 residues.

This rearrangement joins TRBV18 to TRBJ1-1, with TRBD1 identical over 10 bases. With V trimmed by 4 bases and J by 0 bases, 2 bases remained unmatched. Germline assignment: CDR1 KGHSH and CDR2 LQKENI. CDR3 size: 15 residues. The CDR3 protein is CASSRGTGVNTEAFF. In DNA form, the CDR3 reads TGTGCCAGCTCACGCGGGACAGGGGTGAACACTGAAGCTTTCTTT.

The CDR3 spells CASSFRDSYTEAFF. For the CDR3, the DNA is TGTGCCAGCAGCTTCCGGGACAGCTACACTGAAGCTTTCTTT. The chain couples TRBV5-5 to TRBJ1-1; 7 bases align to TRBD1. Germline V gene data show CDR1 as SGHKS and CDR2 as YYEKEE (reference sequence). The CDR3 consists of 14 residues. V was pared by 2 bases and J by 3 bases, with 4 bases of the junction left unmatched.

The chain combines TRBV5-1 with TRBJ2-1; TRBD2 matches 11 bases. Per the germline V gene, CDR1 is SGHRS and CDR2 is YFSETQ. CDR3 length equals 18 residues. Unmatched junction bases numbered 14, after V lost 7 bases and J lost 2 bases. The CDR3 loop is CASGGTSGSTPPYNEQFF. For the CDR3, the DNA is TGCGCCAGCGGGGGGACTAGCGGCTCTACGCCCCCCTACAATGAGCAGTTCTTC. Supplemented by reference TRBV5-1 and TRBJ2-1, the full variable domain reads KAGVTQTPRYLIKTRGQQVTLSCSPISGHRSVSWYQQTPGQGLQFLFEYFSETQRNKGNFPGRFSGRQFSNSRSEMNVSTLELGDSALYLCASGGTSGSTPPYNEQFFGPGTRLTVL.

The V and J genes are TRBV6-1 and TRBJ1-1; D is unclear. V shed 0 bases and J shed 11 bases, with 19 bases lying between them. This CDR3 is built from 15 residues. Germline lookup yields CDR1 MNHNS and CDR2 SASEGT. The CDR3 DNA follows: TGTGCCAGCAGTGAAGCGAGACTCCCCGCCGAGATGGCTTTCTTT. Amino acid sequence: CASSEARLPAEMAFF.

The V gene is TRBV11-2, the J gene TRBJ2-2; perhaps TRBD1 as D (6 bases). V dropped 3 bases and J dropped 5 bases, with 7 bases sitting between them. The CDR3 is made up of 13 amino acids. Germline CDR1 is SGHAT and CDR2 is FQNNGV. The CDR3 DNA follows: TGTGCCAGCAGCTTGACAGGTACCGGGGAGCTGTTTTTT. Protein sequence: CASSLTGTGELFF.

The chain carries TRBV19 and TRBJ1-2, with a tentative D call TRBD1 (5 bases). Germline CDR1 and CDR2: LNHDA and SQIVND (reference sequence). Between the trimmed V and J ends, which lost 5 bases and 1 base, there was a span of 11 bases. This CDR3 is built from 14 residues. The chain's CDR3 is CASSSGGGNYGYTF. The CDR3 DNA reads TGTGCCAGTAGTTCCGGTGGGGGTAACTATGGCTACACCTTC.

V usage is TRBV28 and J usage is TRBJ2-3, with TRBD2 identical over 9 bases. The CDR3 is made up of 15 amino acids. V lost 2 bases, J lost 5 bases, and 5 bases stayed unmatched. Germline V gene lookup returns CDR1 MDHEN and CDR2 SYDVKM. CDR3 region: CASSLILAGRDTQYF. The CDR3 DNA sequence: TGTGCCAGCAGTTTAATCCTAGCGGGGCGAGATACGCAGTATTTT.

This chain uses TRBV27 with TRBJ2-2, with 12 nucleotides matching TRBD2. J gave up 7 bases and V 0 bases, and 6 bases lay outside the gene matches. Germline values: CDR1 MNHEY, CDR2 SMNVEV (reference sequence). The length of the CDR3 is 17 residues. Here the CDR3 reads CASSLSRLAGDIGELFF. The CDR3 coding sequence is TGTGCCAGCAGTTTATCTCGACTAGCGGGAGATATCGGGGAGCTGTTTTTT.

This clone appeared once. This sequence joins TRBV6-6 and TRBJ2-7, with TRBD1 identical over 7 bases. CDR1 is MNHNY, CDR2 SVGAGI, per germline (reference sequence). The CDR3 length is 15 residues. With V trimmed by 6 bases and J by 2 bases, 10 bases remained unmatched. This CDR3 is CASRLQGVGPYEQYF. The CDR3 nucleotides are TGTGCCAGCAGGCTCCAGGGGGTTGGCCCCTACGAGCAGTACTTC.